This T cell receptor beta chain appears in the sequencing data of a study of TIL therapy for anti-PD-1-resistant metastatic lung cancer. The germline CDR1 and CDR2 sequences are SGDLS and YYNGEE. Unmatched junction bases numbered 4, after V lost 0 bases and J lost 4 bases. This CDR3 is built from 15 residues. In its sample, this clone was seen a few times. The time point: pre-treatment sample, taken before nivolumab and TIL therapy. This was the immunoSEQ v3 assay. Produced via immunoSEQ multiplex PCR; TCRdb's table is partial and in-frame only. Of roughly 16,000 clones in the sample, more than 70% were seen once.

This material consisted of blood, taken at baseline. The chain is built from TRBV9 and TRBJ2-3; 8 nucleotides line up with TRBD2. The TCR comes from a person aged 25-85 years with non-small cell lung cancer. The CDR3 nucleotides are TGTGCCAGCAGCGTAGCGGGGGGGATGGCAGATACGCAGTATTTT. It codes for CASSVAGGMADTQYF.